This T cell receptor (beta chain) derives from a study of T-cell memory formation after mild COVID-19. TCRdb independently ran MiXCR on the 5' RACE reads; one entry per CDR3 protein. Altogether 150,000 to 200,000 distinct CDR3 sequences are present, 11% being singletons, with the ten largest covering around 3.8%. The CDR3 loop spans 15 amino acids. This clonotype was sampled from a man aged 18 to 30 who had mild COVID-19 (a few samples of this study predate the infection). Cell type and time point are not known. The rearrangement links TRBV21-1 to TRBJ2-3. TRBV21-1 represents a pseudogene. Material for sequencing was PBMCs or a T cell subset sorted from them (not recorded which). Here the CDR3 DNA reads TGTGCCAGCAGCAAGAAAACGGGGAGCACAGATACGCAGTATTTT. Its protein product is CASSKKTGSTDTQYF.